Reported below is one T cell receptor beta chain. V shed 6 bases, J shed 13 bases, and the junction held 20 bases outside the gene matches. This CDR3 region has 17 residues. CDR1 MDHEN and CDR2 SYDVKM come from the germline V gene. The data are from a study of Ad26.COV2.S vaccination and SARS-CoV-2 variants. Sample treatment: about 20 received Ad26.COV2.S at low or high dose, single or two shots; about 5 received placebo; per-sample allocation not given. It was on day 63 after the first vaccine or placebo injection that samples were taken. The vaccine delivered Wuhan-strain SARS-CoV-2 spike through an Ad26 vector. Generated by immunoSEQ multiplex PCR, the TCRdb table keeps only in-frame clones and is missing some. The profile covers a few hundred thousand clones, with roughly 90% appearing a single time and about 3.6% taken by the ten largest.

The source was peripheral blood, collected in a trial of Ad26.COV2.S vaccine versus placebo. This receptor was taken from a person between 18 and 65 years old who received the Ad26.COV2.S COVID-19 vaccine or a placebo. The J gene is TRBJ1-6, the V gene TRBV28, with 8 bases lining up with TRBD1. The CDR3 spells CASRRPVSGGRSSPLHF. In DNA form, the CDR3 reads TGTGCCAGCAGGCGACCCGTTTCAGGGGGCCGTTCCAGCCCCCTCCACTTT.